The 7 T cell receptor beta chains reported below all come from one sample, sequenced in a study of T cells in Graves' hyperthyroidism and ophthalmopathy. The source material, RNA transcripts, was used to amplify TCR beta CDR3 regions. Using the HTBI primer set, a first-round RT-PCR was run on the TCR CDR3. TCRdb ran MiXCR on the multiplex PCR reads and lists one entry per CDR3 protein. The profile shows around 290,000 distinct CDR3 sequences, 13% of them singletons. Sequencing input: blood. All receptors derive from a woman aged 25 to 39 with Graves' hyperthyroidism that later progressed to Graves' ophthalmopathy.

The chain joins TRBV4-2 to TRBJ2-7, with TRBD1 matching 11 bases. The CDR3 runs 16 residues. J gave up 4 bases and V 0 bases, and 5 bases lay outside the gene matches. The germline gives CDR1 LGHNA, CDR2 YNFKEQ. The CDR3 nucleotides are TGTGCCAGCAGCCAAGAATGGAGGGACAGGGGGTACGAGCAGTACTTC. Its protein is CASSQEWRDRGYEQYF.

This clonotype was seen ten or more times. This chain uses TRBV20-1 with TRBJ2-1, with TRBD2 matching 8 bases. V shed 6 bases, J shed 8 bases, and the junction held 12 bases outside the gene matches. CDR1 is DFQATT and CDR2 is SNEGSKA in the germline V gene (reference sequence). This CDR3 has 14 residues. The CDR3 DNA sequence: TGCAGTGCCCCTGTTAGGACTAGCATTCATGAGCAGTTCTTC. Translating gives CSAPVRTSIHEQFF.

To note about this clonotype: This may come from a read error, since a much larger clone is one base off. The chain uses TRBV7-3 and TRBJ2-1; perhaps TRBD2 as D (5 bases). Trimming shortened V by 4 bases and J by 6 bases, and 13 bases separated the two germline ends. The CDR3 is 14 amino acids. Germline lookup yields CDR1 SGHTA and CDR2 FQGTGA. CDR3 amino acids: CASSSVPGLNEQFF. DNA of the CDR3: TGTGCCAGCAGCTCCGTGCCAGGACTCAATGAGCAGTTCTTC.

At least ten counts were recorded for this clonotype. The V call is TRBV24-1, the J call TRBJ2-1; weak D call: TRBD2 (6 bases). The CDR3 extends over 15 amino acids. Germline loops: CDR1 KGHDR, CDR2 SFDVKD. V was cut by 2 bases and J by 7 bases, with 14 bases left in between. The CDR3 here is CATSDWRGQGNEQFF. Written as DNA, the CDR3 is TGTGCCACCAGTGATTGGAGGGGCCAAGGGAATGAGCAGTTCTTC.

This clonotype was seen many times. The V and J genes are TRBV7-6 and TRBJ2-1, with TRBD2 matching over 9 bases. V was clipped by 1 base and J by 4 bases; unmatched bases: 8. Germline CDR1 reads SGHVS; CDR2 reads FNYEAQ. This CDR3 is 17 amino acids long. CDR3 residues: CASSLEGAGGEYNEQFF. CDR3 sequence (DNA): TGTGCCAGCAGCTTAGAGGGGGCGGGAGGGGAGTACAATGAGCAGTTCTTC. The complete variable domain, with remaining parts taken from reference TRBV7-6 and TRBJ2-1, reads GAGVSQSPRYKVTKRGQDVALRCDPISGHVSLYWYRQALGQGPEFLTYFNYEAQQDKSGLPNDRFSAERPEGSISTLTIQRTEQRDSAMYRCASSLEGAGGEYNEQFFGPGTRLTVL.

Many counts were recorded for this clonotype. This sequence joins TRBV28 and TRBJ2-6, with TRBD1 matching over 10 bases. The germline CDR1 and CDR2 sequences are MDHEN and SYDVKM. This CDR3 comprises 18 residues. V dropped 7 bases and J dropped 2; count of bases not matched to a gene: 11. The CDR3 coding sequence is TGTGCCAGCACCCTAAAGGGGACAGGGGAAGCTGGGGCCAACGTCCTGACTTTC. Translating gives CASTLKGTGEAGANVLTF.

Points on this clonotype: A clone one base away is much larger, so this may be a read error. This chain links TRBV30 with TRBJ1-2, with TRBD1 matching 10 bases. Germline values: CDR1 GTSNPN, CDR2 SVGIG (reference sequence). This CDR3 spans 16 amino acids. The CDR3 DNA follows: TGTGCCTGGAGTGGACCCGGGACAGGGGAATCCTATGGCCACACCTTC. This codes for CAWSGPGTGESYGHTF.